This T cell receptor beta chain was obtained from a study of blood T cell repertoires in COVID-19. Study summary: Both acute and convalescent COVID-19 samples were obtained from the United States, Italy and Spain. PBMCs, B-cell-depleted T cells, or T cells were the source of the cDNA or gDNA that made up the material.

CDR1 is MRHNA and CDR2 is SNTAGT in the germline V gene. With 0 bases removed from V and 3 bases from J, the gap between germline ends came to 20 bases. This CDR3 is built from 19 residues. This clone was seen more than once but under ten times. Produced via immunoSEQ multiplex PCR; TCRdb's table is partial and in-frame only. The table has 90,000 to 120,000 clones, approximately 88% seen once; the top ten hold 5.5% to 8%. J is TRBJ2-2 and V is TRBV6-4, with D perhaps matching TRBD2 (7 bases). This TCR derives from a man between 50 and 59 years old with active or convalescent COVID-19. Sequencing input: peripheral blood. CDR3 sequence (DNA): TGTGCCAGCAGTGACTCGGGGGGGCCCGGAGAAAGGCACACCGGGGAGCTGTTTTTT. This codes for CASSDSGGPGERHTGELFF.